In this sample, the clone carrying this TCR beta chain turned up a few times. No antigen is known for it. This sample was taken from a study of T cell repertoires in cytomegalovirus infection. Across the whole study: Both CMV infection and a matching HLA type were indicated by public TCR beta signatures.

Germline V CDR1 and CDR2: MNHNS, SASEGT. The germline V and J ends were trimmed by 11 bases and 3 bases, with 10 bases remaining between them. There are 11 residues in the CDR3. Using its own MiXCR run on the reads, TCRdb lists one record per CDR3 protein. The table has about 830,000 distinct CDR3 sequences, around a third seen once; the top ten hold around 12%. Overall study results and limits: Using cumulative public TCR beta family frequency, the authors identified those who carried CMV together with the relevant HLA.

Specimen: cultured CD8+ T cells from PBMCs, collected from culture after CMV antigen stimulation. The V and J genes are TRBV6-1 and TRBJ1-2, with unresolved D. This TCR was sampled from a human donor in good health (CMV status not recorded). Some clones in this sample may be carry-over from other donors' samples. CDR3 loop: CALLGHYGYTF. In DNA form, the CDR3 reads TGTGCCCTCCTCGGGCACTATGGCTACACCTTC.